These T cell receptor beta chains were read from a single sample in a study of early T cells in non-severe SARS-CoV-2 infection. TCRdb ran MiXCR on the 5' RACE reads and lists one entry per CDR3 protein. The sample contains tens of thousands of distinct CDR3 sequences, 8% to 9% of which appear only once. The sample in question was whole blood, obtained at baseline. These receptors were obtained from an adult who was a healthcare worker with PCR-confirmed SARS-CoV-2 infection or an uninfected control (not recorded which). Each CDR3 is given with its conserved first and last residue. The order of the fields is CDR3 length, clone size, V gene, J gene, D gene, CDR3 DNA, CDR3 protein. D genes are given only for firm matches. The size of a clone is reported for some rows only, either as once, few or many, or as a class for expanded clones.

>14|few|TRBV20-1|TRBJ2-1|.
TGCAGTGCTAGACCCGGAAGCTCCTACAATGAGCAGTTCTTC
CSARPGSSYNEQFF
>17|.|TRBV5-4|TRBJ2-1|.
TGTGCCAGCAGCCCTGCCGGAAGGCAGCCAACCTACAATGAGCAGTTCTTC
CASSPAGRQPTYNEQFF
>16|.|TRBV29-1|TRBJ2-1|.
TGCAGCGTCGAAGGGCTAACTGAGGAGGTTTACAATGAGCAGTTCTTC
CSVEGLTEEVYNEQFF
>15|.|TRBV6-2/TRBV6-3|TRBJ2-1|TRBD2
TGTGCCAGCAGTAGAGATCCGGGAGGTCGAAATGAGCAGTTCTTC
CASSRDPGGRNEQFF
>13|.|TRBV12-3/TRBV12-4|TRBJ2-7|TRBD2
TGTGCCAGCAGCATGGGACTAGATGCCGAGCAGTACTTC
CASSMGLDAEQYF
>16|few|TRBV6-2/TRBV6-3|TRBJ1-5|.
TGTGCCAGCAGTTACGATCGGGCCAGGGGTGGTCAGCCCCAGCATTTT
CASSYDRARGGQPQHF
>13|.|TRBV7-3|TRBJ1-1|.
TGTGCCAGCAGCTCCGCAATGAACACTGAAGCTTTCTTT
CASSSAMNTEAFF
>15|many|TRBV5-4|TRBJ1-3|.
TGTGCCAGCAGTTTCCAGGGCTCAAGGAGAAACACCATATATTTT
CASSFQGSRRNTIYF
>14|few|TRBV6-5|TRBJ2-5|.
TGTGCCAGCACCCCAGGGACTCACCAAGAGACCCAGTACTTC
CASTPGTHQETQYF
>13|.|TRBV7-3|TRBJ2-2|.
TGTGCCAGCAGGCGAACGGACACCGGGGAGCTGTTTTTT
CASRRTDTGELFF
>15|many|TRBV7-3|TRBJ1-1|TRBD1
TGTGCCAGCAGCTTAGGTCCCCAGGGGGCCAACTTAGCTTTCTTT
CASSLGPQGANLAFF
>17|few|TRBV4-3|TRBJ2-2|.
TGCGCCAGCAGCCAAGTGGGGGGGCTAGTCACCGGGGAAGAGCTGTTTTTT
CASSQVGGLVTGEELFF
>13|few|TRBV7-2|TRBJ1-1|TRBD1
TGTGCCAGCAGCCAACAGGGGGCGGCTGAAGCTTTCTTT
CASSQQGAAEAFF
>15|.|TRBV5-1|TRBJ2-5|.
TGCGCCAGCAGCCCCCAGCCTGGGGTCCAAGAGACCCAGTACTTC
CASSPQPGVQETQYF
>18|.|TRBV5-6|TRBJ2-2|TRBD1
TGTGCCAGCAGTCAAATACGGGACAGGAGCTTGAACACCGGGGAGCTGTTTTTT
CASSQIRDRSLNTGELFF
>12|many|TRBV12-3/TRBV12-4|TRBJ2-5|.
TGTGCCAGCAGTTCCGGGTCAGAGACCCAGTACTTC
CASSSGSETQYF
>17|few|TRBV2|TRBJ2-1|TRBD2
TGTGCCAGCAGTGAAAGGACTAGCGGGTCGATCTACAATGAGCAGTTCTTC
CASSERTSGSIYNEQFF
>16|.|TRBV7-9|TRBJ2-3|.
TGTGCCAGCAGCTCCCCCCATGGGGGAAATACAGATACGCAGTATTTT
CASSSPHGGNTDTQYF
>17|.|TRBV6-2/TRBV6-3|TRBJ2-2|TRBD2
TGTGCCAGCAGTTACTTCCCGACTAGCGAGAACACCGGGGAGCTGTTTTTT
CASSYFPTSENTGELFF
>16|many|TRBV7-2|TRBJ2-1|TRBD2
TGTGCCAGCAGCCCCACTACTAGCGGGAACTACAATGAGCAGTTCTTC
CASSPTTSGNYNEQFF
>16|few|TRBV7-9|TRBJ2-1|.
TGTGCCAGCAGCATACCAAGCGGGTCCTTACGAAATGAGCAGTTCTTC
CASSIPSGSLRNEQFF
>15|.|TRBV6-5|TRBJ2-3|.
TGTGCCAGCAGTTACTCGACGACTAGCACAGATACGCAGTATTTT
CASSYSTTSTDTQYF
>14|many|TRBV5-5|TRBJ1-5|.
TGTGCCAGCAGCTTGGTCAGCGCTGATCAGCCCCAGCATTTT
CASSLVSADQPQHF
>14|many|TRBV29-1|TRBJ2-1|.
TGCAGCGTTGGACAGGCCGAATTGTACAATGAGCAGTTCTTC
CSVGQAELYNEQFF
>16|many|TRBV7-2|TRBJ2-2|TRBD2
TGTGCCAGCAGCTTACTAGCGGGCACGGTCACCGGGGAGCTGTTTTTT
CASSLLAGTVTGELFF
>15|many|TRBV12-3/TRBV12-4|TRBJ2-1|.
TGTGCCAGCAGTTTTGCGATGAGCTCCTACAATGAGCAGTTCTTC
CASSFAMSSYNEQFF
>15|many|TRBV7-9|TRBJ2-2|TRBD2
TGTGCCAGCAGCTCCGGGACTAGCGCGATCGGGGAGCTGTTTTTT
CASSSGTSAIGELFF
>15|few|TRBV6-6|TRBJ1-2|.
TGTGCCAGCAGTTACCTACCCGACAGATCTATCGGCTACACCTTC
CASSYLPDRSIGYTF
>13|.|TRBV27|TRBJ1-5|TRBD1
TGTGCCAGCAGTCTCGACAGGGGACAGCCCCAGCATTTT
CASSLDRGQPQHF
>12|many|TRBV11-2|TRBJ2-3|.
TGTGCCAGCAGCTTAGCCCCAGATACGCAGTATTTT
CASSLAPDTQYF
>15|.|TRBV19|TRBJ1-4|TRBD1
TGTGCCAGTAGTGCCCGGGACAGGGTTAATGAAAAACTGTTTTTT
CASSARDRVNEKLFF
>15|few|TRBV7-2|TRBJ1-6|TRBD1
TGTGCCAGCAGCTCCACGGGACAGGGGATTTCACCCCTCCACTTT
CASSSTGQGISPLHF
>12|.|TRBV9|TRBJ1-1|.
TGTGCCAGCAGCGATGGTGATACTGAAGCTTTCTTT
CASSDGDTEAFF
>11|medium-sized|TRBV14|TRBJ1-1|.
TGTGCCAGCAGCCCCCCGGTGGAAGCTTTCTTT
CASSPPVEAFF
>13|.|TRBV5-1|TRBJ2-1|.
TGCGCCAGCAGCTCCGGGCCTTCTTATGGGCAGTTCTTC
CASSSGPSYGQFF
>15|.|TRBV2|TRBJ2-7|TRBD2
TGTGCCAGCGGTAGGACTAGCGGGAGGGCGGGCGAGCAGTACTTC
CASGRTSGRAGEQYF
>12|many|TRBV13|TRBJ2-2|.
TGTGCCAGCAGCTTAGCAGGCGGGGAGCTGTTTTTT
CASSLAGGELFF
>17|.|TRBV7-2|TRBJ2-2|TRBD1
TGTGCCAGCAGCAGAGAACGGGACAGGGGGCGCGTTGGGGAGCTGTTTTTT
CASSRERDRGRVGELFF
>16|few|TRBV3-1|TRBJ2-1|.
TGTGCCAGCAGCCAAGAAGTGCGGGGCCCTCGGGGAGAGCAGTTCTTC
CASSQEVRGPRGEQFF
>15|few|TRBV11-2|TRBJ1-2|TRBD1
TGTGCCAGCAGCTTAGGAGGGGACAGTAACTATGGCTACACCTTC
CASSLGGDSNYGYTF
>14|many|TRBV24-1|TRBJ2-1|.
TGTGCCACCAGTGGGGCGGGTACCTACAATGAGCAGTTCTTC
CATSGAGTYNEQFF
>14|few|TRBV27|TRBJ2-7|.
TGTGCCAGCAGTCTCGGGGCTGCCCATTACGAGCAGTACTTC
CASSLGAAHYEQYF
>16|.|TRBV2|TRBJ2-1|TRBD2
TGTGCCAGCAGTGAAGCACGGCTAGCGGGAGTCCAAGAGCAGTTCTTC
CASSEARLAGVQEQFF